These T cell receptor beta chains were read from a single sample in a study of response to subunit inactivated influenza vaccine. MiXCR, applied by TCRdb to the RT-PCR reads, yields one record per CDR3 protein. The data contain 550,000 to 800,000 distinct CDR3 sequences, less than 20% of them seen just once; the ten biggest clones take up around 10%. Material: PBMCs from blood, obtained about 13 days after vaccination. These receptors all come from a man aged 50 to 60 who received an inactivated influenza vaccine. Both conserved end residues are part of each CDR3. The D gene is left open where the match is weak. Some rows mark clone size as missing; the rest say once, few, many or name a class of expanded clone.

>TRBJ2-3|TRBV9|TRBD2|.
CASSVGTGGGGTDTQYF
TGTGCCAGCAGCGTAGGAACGGGAGGAGGGGGCACAGATACGCAGTATTTT
>TRBJ2-3|TRBV4-2|.|.
CASSQDGDRTDTQYF
TGTGCCAGCAGCCAAGACGGGGACCGCACAGATACGCAGTATTTT
>TRBJ2-1|TRBV20-1|.|few
CSARSHNSYNEQFF
TGCAGTGCTAGGTCCCACAACTCCTACAATGAGCAGTTCTTC
>TRBJ2-1|TRBV12-3/TRBV12-4|.|.
CASSLNRREQFF
TGTGCCAGCAGTTTAAATCGGCGTGAGCAGTTCTTC
>TRBJ2-1|TRBV7-3|.|few
CASSLTGGTNEQFF
TGTGCCAGCAGCTTGACCGGGGGAACCAATGAGCAGTTCTTC
>TRBJ1-4|TRBV19|.|.
CASSRSTAEKLFF
TGTGCCAGTAGTAGATCCACGGCTGAAAAACTGTTTTTT
>TRBJ2-5|TRBV20-1|TRBD2|few
CSARDGGRALETQYF
TGCAGTGCTAGAGATGGCGGGAGGGCCTTGGAGACCCAGTACTTC
>TRBJ2-3|TRBV2|.|few
CASSEATSGTQYF
TGTGCCAGCAGCGAAGCGACAAGTGGTACGCAGTATTTT
>TRBJ2-3|TRBV28|.|.
CASSLPLGFGVKQYF
TGTGCCAGCAGTCTCCCCTTAGGTTTTGGGGTGAAGCAGTATTTT
>TRBJ2-1|TRBV14|.|.
CASSQELLSSYNEQFF
TGTGCCAGCAGCCAAGAATTACTGAGCTCCTACAATGAGCAGTTCTTC
>TRBJ2-3|TRBV30|TRBD2|few
CAWSGLAGGGWRPDTQYF
TGTGCCTGGAGTGGACTAGCGGGAGGAGGTTGGAGACCAGATACGCAGTATTTT
>TRBJ2-1|TRBV20-1|TRBD2|.
CSASTPGLAGGPIRYNEQFF
TGCAGTGCTAGTACCCCGGGACTAGCGGGAGGGCCAATCCGTTACAATGAGCAGTTCTTC
>TRBJ1-6|TRBV20-1|.|.
CSAVTSYNSPLHF
TGCAGTGCCGTGACAAGTTATAATTCACCCCTCCACTTT
>TRBJ2-4|TRBV7-9|.|many
CASSRSRQAGAKNIQYF
TGTGCCAGCAGCCGCTCGAGGCAGGCTGGAGCCAAAAACATTCAGTACTTC
>TRBJ2-7|TRBV14|TRBD2|few
CASSPRNSGGDHEQYF
TGTGCCAGCAGCCCCCGGAATAGCGGGGGGGACCACGAGCAGTACTTC
>TRBJ2-7|TRBV10-3|.|many
CATNRDNSYEQYF
TGTGCCACAAACCGGGACAACTCCTACGAGCAGTACTTC
>TRBJ2-5|TRBV27|.|few
CASSPLSYQETQYF
TGTGCCAGCAGTCCCCTTTCCTACCAAGAGACCCAGTACTTC
>TRBJ2-5|TRBV5-1|.|few
CASSQGQETQYF
TGCGCCAGTAGTCAGGGTCAAGAGACCCAGTACTTC
>TRBJ2-1|TRBV11-2|.|many
CASSFGSLENEQFF
TGTGCCAGCAGCTTTGGGAGCTTGGAGAATGAGCAGTTCTTC
>TRBJ1-2|TRBV7-2|.|.
CASSLGGAPYFGYTF
TGTGCCAGCAGCTTAGGGGGGGCGCCATATTTTGGCTACACCTTC
>TRBJ2-7|TRBV20-1|TRBD2|few
CSARNRGSLDREQYF
TGCAGTGCTAGAAACCGCGGGAGCCTAGATCGGGAGCAGTACTTC
>TRBJ2-5|TRBV29-1|.|.
CSVPTPGPPGETQYF
TGCAGCGTTCCAACCCCGGGGCCCCCCGGGGAGACCCAGTACTTC
>TRBJ1-1|TRBV7-2|.|few
CASSPQRSTEAFF
TGTGCCAGCAGCCCCCAGCGGAGCACTGAAGCTTTCTTT
>TRBJ2-7|TRBV6-2/TRBV6-3|TRBD2|few
CASTPVAGAYEQYF
TGTGCCAGCACCCCAGTAGCGGGGGCCTACGAGCAGTACTTC
>TRBJ2-1|TRBV7-2|.|few
CASSTTGRTSYNEQFF
TGTGCCAGCAGCACTACCGGGAGAACCTCCTACAATGAGCAGTTCTTC
>TRBJ2-6|TRBV15|.|few
CATSRVRVSGANVLTF
TGTGCCACCAGCAGAGTTCGTGTATCTGGGGCCAACGTCCTGACTTTC
>TRBJ2-5|TRBV4-1|.|.
CASSQDGMKSQETQYF
TGCGCCAGCAGCCAAGACGGGATGAAGTCCCAAGAGACCCAGTACTTC
>TRBJ2-1|TRBV5-1|.|few
CASSLVELGNEQFF
TGCGCCAGCAGCTTGGTGGAGTTGGGCAATGAGCAGTTCTTC
>TRBJ1-1|TRBV20-1|TRBD1|few
CSALDRGYTEAFF
TGCAGTGCTCTAGACAGGGGGTACACTGAAGCTTTCTTT